The 9 T cell receptor beta chains in this list originate from one sample, sequenced in a study of T cells after yellow fever vaccination. TCRdb re-derived calls from the 5' RACE reads in MiXCR, one entry per CDR3 protein. The sample holds fewer than 150,000 distinct CDR3 sequences, roughly 6.8% seen once. The sample here was CD4+ T cells sorted from PBMCs, taken about 41 days after the first yellow fever vaccination. The source is a man aged 18 to 30 who received the YFV17D yellow fever vaccine.

This clonotype was counted ten times or more. The chain recombines TRBV18 with TRBJ1-5; 7 bases are a match to TRBD1. Trimming cost V 2 bases and J 7 bases; bases outside gene matches: 2. The CDR3 extends over 13 amino acids. Looked up from germline, CDR1 is KGHSH and CDR2 is LQKENI. The CDR3 protein is CASSPTGEQPQHF. The CDR3 bases are TGTGCCAGCTCACCAACAGGGGAACAGCCCCAGCATTTT.

This clonotype was recorded at least ten times. The rearrangement links TRBV21-1 to TRBJ2-3; TRBD1, the table's D call, lacks a check against the DNA. TRBV21-1 is designated a pseudogene. The CDR3 contains 15 residues. CDR3 residues: CASSYRSGYTDTQYF. For the CDR3, the DNA is TGTGCCAGCAGTTACAGGTCGGGTTACACAGATACGCAGTATTTT.

This clonotype was recorded many times. CDR3 in amino acids: CASSSPVYNEQFF. In DNA form, the CDR3 reads TGTGCCAGCAGCTCCCCGGTCTACAATGAGCAGTTCTTC. J is TRBJ2-1 and V is TRBV7-8, with D unclear. The germline CDR1 and CDR2 sequences are SGHVS and FQNEAQ. This CDR3 is built from 13 residues. Trimming left V 4 bases short and J 3 bases short, with 7 bases between.

This clonotype showed up many times. The chain combines TRBV24-1 with TRBJ2-1; D is ambiguous. V was shortened by 5 bases and J by 8 bases, with 9 bases between the two germline ends. Germline lookup yields CDR1 KGHDR and CDR2 SFDVKD. This CDR3 is 12 amino acids long. For the CDR3, the DNA is TGTGCCACCAGTGGTGGGTGGGATGAGCAGTTCTTC. Translation gives CATSGGWDEQFF.

This clonotype was found a few times. The chain combines TRBV24-1 with TRBJ2-6, with D possibly matching TRBD1 (6 bases). Looked up from germline, CDR1 is KGHDR and CDR2 is SFDVKD. Trimming shortened V by 5 bases and J by 2 bases, and 15 bases separated the two germline ends. The CDR3 runs 17 residues. This CDR3 is CATSASTGTPGANVLTF. The CDR3 bases are TGTGCCACCAGTGCCTCCACAGGGACCCCTGGGGCCAACGTCCTGACTTTC.

Many counts were recorded for this clonotype. The chain employs TRBV5-1 and TRBJ1-5; the D is unclear. This CDR3 region has 13 residues. Looked up from germline, CDR1 is SGHRS and CDR2 is YFSETQ. Trimming took 2 bases from V and 6 from J, leaving 9 bases between them. In nucleotides, the CDR3 is TGCGCCAGCAGCTTCGAGGGAGTTCAGCCCCAGCATTTT. Translating it yields CASSFEGVQPQHF.

Of note for this clonotype: A much bigger clone sits one base away, suggesting this may be a read error. The chain has TRBV4-3 and TRBJ2-4; no definite D call. The length of the CDR3 is 12 residues. Trimming took off 3 bases at V and 10 bases at J, with 10 bases between the two ends. Germline CDR1 reads LGHNA; CDR2 reads YSLEER. The DNA of the CDR3 is TGCGCCAGCAGCCAGGATCCAAATATTCAGTACTTC. Translated: CASSQDPNIQYF.

This clonotype has ten or more counts. V usage is TRBV5-6 and J usage is TRBJ2-5; 8 positions agree with TRBD1. Germline V gene sequence: CDR1 SGHDT, CDR2 YYEEEE. V lost 2 bases to trimming and J lost 5 bases; unmatched junction nucleotides: 8. CDR3 length: 15 residues. CDR3 region: CASSLARGPWETQYF. CDR3 sequence (DNA): TGTGCCAGCAGCTTAGCCAGGGGGCCCTGGGAGACCCAGTACTTC. Variable domain in full (rest from reference TRBV5-6 and TRBJ2-5): DAGVTQSPTHLIKTRGQQVTLRCSPKSGHDTVSWYQQALGQGPQFIFQYYEEEERQRGNFPDRFSGHQFPNYSSELNVNALLLGDSALYLCASSLARGPWETQYFGPGTRLLVL.

This clonotype was picked up a small number of times. The V call is TRBV5-4, the J call TRBJ2-1, with 12 nucleotides matching TRBD2. CDR3 length: 16 residues. After removal of 4 bases from V and 3 bases from J, the junction contained 5 bases not matched to a gene. Per the germline V gene, CDR1 is SGHNT and CDR2 is YYREEE (reference sequence). CDR3 amino acids: CASSPRTSGVYNEQFF. The CDR3 DNA reads as TGTGCCAGCAGCCCCCGGACTAGCGGGGTCTACAATGAGCAGTTCTTC.